What follows are 16 T cell receptor beta chains derived from one specimen sequenced in a study of metastatic and nonmetastatic thyroid tumors. TCRdb re-analyzed the PCR reads through MiXCR. The table records some 37,000 clones, less than 50% of them present only once. No treatment of any kind had been given to any patient before thyroid surgery. The sample consisted of tumor tissue. The receptors shown here come from a male donor with papillary thyroid cancer or a benign thyroid nodule (not recorded which). Some clones in this sample may be carry-over from other donors' samples.

The V gene is TRBV30, the J gene TRBJ1-3; D call uncertain. V lost 2 bases to trimming and J lost 8 bases, with 16 bases between them. The CDR3 totals 14 residues. The germline V gene encodes CDR1 GTSNPN and CDR2 SVGIG (reference sequence). The CDR3 spells CAWSILGGVDTIYF. The DNA for the CDR3 is TGTGCCTGGAGTATTTTGGGTGGAGTAGACACCATATATTTT.

The chain combines TRBV5-8 with TRBJ2-1; 8 positions match TRBD1. CDR1 is SGHTS, CDR2 YDEGEE, per germline. V shed 5 bases and J 13 bases; nucleotides not matched to a gene: 8. The CDR3 is made up of 12 amino acids. In nucleotides, the CDR3 is TGTGCCAGCAGACGGACAGGGCGCATTCAGTTCTTC. This encodes CASRRTGRIQFF.

J is TRBJ2-7 and V is TRBV13, with 8 positions matching TRBD1. V gave up 5 bases and J gave up 2 bases; unmatched junction bases: 8. This CDR3 contains 15 residues. The germline V gene encodes CDR1 PRHDT and CDR2 FYEKMQ (reference sequence). The CDR3: CASSAAGQATYEQYF. CDR3 DNA: TGTGCCAGCAGCGCCGCGGGACAGGCAACCTACGAGCAGTACTTC.

The chain uses TRBV4-1 and TRBJ2-7; 12 nucleotides agree with TRBD1. V was clipped by 2 bases and J by 7 bases; unmatched bases: 9. Germline lookup yields CDR1 MGHRA and CDR2 YSYEKL. The CDR3 contains 16 residues. CDR3 region: CASSQSPGQGAGEQYF. CDR3 coding DNA: TGCGCCAGCAGCCAATCACCGGGACAGGGGGCGGGAGAGCAGTACTTC.

This clone was counted a single time. The chain employs TRBV7-9 and TRBJ1-1; possible D gene TRBD1, 6 bases. V was trimmed by 4 bases and J by 8 bases, leaving 14 bases between them. The germline gives CDR1 SEHNR, CDR2 FQNEAQ (reference sequence). The CDR3 is made up of 13 amino acids. The CDR3 protein is CASSSTGIVEAFF. DNA for the CDR3: TGTGCCAGCAGCTCAACAGGGATCGTAGAAGCTTTCTTT.

The chain joins TRBV20-1 to TRBJ2-7; D is perhaps TRBD1 (6 bases). The CDR3 is made up of 14 amino acids. Trimming shortened V by 0 bases and J by 1 base, and 10 bases separated the two germline ends. Germline values: CDR1 DFQATT, CDR2 SNEGSKA (reference sequence). CDR3 loop: CSARDMDSSYEQYF. For the CDR3, the DNA is TGCAGTGCTAGAGATATGGACAGTTCCTACGAGCAGTACTTC.

V is TRBV4-3 and J is TRBJ2-7; TRBD2 agrees at 14 bases. Germline V gene sequence: CDR1 LGHNA, CDR2 YSLEER. Trimming at V came to 2 bases and at J to 6 bases, leaving 12 bases not matched to a gene. The CDR3 is 18 residues long. Here the CDR3 DNA reads TGCGCCAGCAGCCAAATGGTCCAGGGGACTAGCGGGAGTGGCGAGCAGTACTTC. Its protein product is CASSQMVQGTSGSGEQYF.

The chain is built from TRBV12-3 or TRBV12-4 and TRBJ1-4, with 9 bases fitting TRBD1. Trimming removed 5 bases from V and 5 bases from J; junction bases left unmatched: 3. The CDR3 loop spans 14 amino acids. The CDR3 bases are TGTGCCAGCAGTCCGGGACAGGGAAATGAAAAACTGTTTTTT. It is translated as CASSPGQGNEKLFF.

V is TRBV19 and J is TRBJ1-2, with 7 bases matching TRBD1. Germline loops: CDR1 LNHDA, CDR2 SQIVND (reference sequence). This CDR3 contains 14 residues. Trimming cost V 10 bases and J 3 bases; bases outside gene matches: 11. The CDR3 region is CATEQRTGDYGYTF. The CDR3 bases are TGTGCCACCGAGCAGCGGACAGGTGACTATGGCTACACCTTC.

The chain is built from TRBV30 and TRBJ1-4; weak D call: TRBD1 (5 bases). Per germline, CDR1 GTSNPN and CDR2 SVGIG (reference sequence). Between the trimmed V and J ends, which lost 5 bases and 4 bases, there was a span of 14 bases. The CDR3 covers 14 residues. The CDR3 sequence is CAWGGRDSNEKLFF. In DNA, the CDR3 is TGTGCCTGGGGGGGGAGAGACAGTAATGAAAAACTGTTTTTT.

The chain carries TRBV11-2 and TRBJ1-3; perhaps TRBD1 as D (6 bases). The CDR3 loop spans 16 amino acids. The germline V gene has CDR1 SGHAT and CDR2 FQNNGV. Trimming shortened V by 6 bases and J by 0 bases, and 15 bases separated the two germline ends. CDR3 nucleotide sequence: TGTGCCAGCAGTCAGGGTACAGGGAGCTCTGGAAACACCATATATTTT. Its translation: CASSQGTGSSGNTIYF.

This clone was picked up a small number of times. The germline gene is not matched at one end of the junction; a read error may be the cause. The genes are TRBV6-5 and TRBJ1-5; 9 nucleotides line up with TRBD1. Looked up from germline, CDR1 is MNHEY and CDR2 is SVGAGI. This CDR3 spans 16 amino acids. The CDR3 DNA reads TGTGCCAGCATTTACTGGGGACAGGGAGGGAATCAGCCCCAGCATTTT. Translation gives CASIYWGQGGNQPQHF.

This clone was seen a few times. The chain carries TRBV6-5 and TRBJ2-7; D possibly corresponds to TRBD2 (5 bases). Trimming shortened V by 0 bases and J by 0 bases, and 9 bases separated the two germline ends. Germline V lookup: CDR1 MNHEY, CDR2 SVGAGI. This CDR3 contains 15 residues. CDR3 residues: CASSYSWETSYEQYF. DNA of the CDR3: TGTGCCAGCAGTTACTCATGGGAGACCTCCTACGAGCAGTACTTC.

This clone showed up just a few times. The gene calls are TRBV6-1 and TRBJ2-5, with D perhaps matching TRBD1 (5 bases). Trimming removed 4 bases from V and 2 bases from J, with 11 bases in between. The CDR3 consists of 14 residues. Germline V gene data show CDR1 as MNHNS and CDR2 as SASEGT. CDR3 in DNA: TGTGCCAGCAGTGGCAGGGTGAGGCAAGAGACCCAGTACTTC. Translation: CASSGRVRQETQYF.

This chain links TRBV7-9 with TRBJ1-2; the match to TRBD1 covers 7 bases. V lost 5 bases, J lost 4 bases, and 7 bases stayed unmatched. Germline assignment: CDR1 SEHNR and CDR2 FQNEAQ (reference sequence). The CDR3 runs 14 residues. CDR3 region: CASSLGTAVYGYTF. In nucleotides, the CDR3 is TGTGCCAGCAGCCTCGGGACAGCCGTCTATGGCTACACCTTC.

This clone was counted ten times or more. CDR3 bases: TGTGCCAGCAGCCTACAGGAGTCCGAGCAGTACTTC. Translation gives CASSLQESEQYF. The rearrangement uses TRBV12-3 or TRBV12-4 and TRBJ2-7; a possible D gene is TRBD1 (5 bases). This CDR3 contains 12 residues. V lost 6 bases, J lost 6 bases, and 12 bases lay in between.